This T cell receptor beta chain was identified in a study of CD8 T cells in ankylosing spondylitis. Whole-study results and caveats: Several of the motif variants were reported before in synovial fluid and blood from reactive arthritis.

TCRdb reprocessed the 5' RACE reads with MiXCR, giving one entry per CDR3 protein. Of about 130,000 distinct CDR3 sequences listed, about 7% are singletons. CDR1 and CDR2 from the germline V gene are MGHRA and YSYEKL. Losses at the gene ends were 2 bases for V and 7 bases for J; bases not matched to a gene: 19. The CDR3 sequence is 18 residues long. In its sample, this clonotype was seen many times. Its antigen is currently unknown. This TCR derives from a female donor with ankylosing spondylitis or in good health (not recorded which). V and J are TRBV4-1 and TRBJ1-2; 7 bases are a match to TRBD1. Source material: blood, either unsorted or a sorted T cell fraction (not recorded which). In DNA form, the CDR3 reads TGCGCCAGCAGCCAACAATTCGGGGGGGCAGGGGGATTTGTTGGCTACACCTTC. Its translation: CASSQQFGGAGGFVGYTF.